This T cell receptor (beta chain) was recovered during a study of sequential checkpoint blockade in melanoma. Study background: Arm A got nivolumab then ipilimumab; arm B the reverse, 1:1.

Using immunoSEQ multiplex PCR, the repertoire was profiled, and TCRdb retains in-frame clones only, with some absent. The data show under 25,000 clones, more than 60% seen once. Documented treatment: randomized to nivolumab then ipilimumab (arm A) or the reverse (arm B). The CDR3 has 15 amino acids. Trimming removed 0 bases from V and 0 bases from J, with 7 bases in between. Germline CDR1 SGHDT, CDR2 YYEEEE. The V and J genes are TRBV5-6 and TRBJ1-5; unclear D gene. The TCR originated in a human donor with melanoma. The sequencing here drew on CD8+ T cells sorted from blood (inferred from file names), taken from a patient given nivolumab and ipilimumab in sequence. CDR3 sequence reads: CASSLGLTSNQPQHF. CDR3 nucleotides: TGTGCCAGCAGCTTGGGACTTACTAGCAATCAGCCCCAGCATTTT.